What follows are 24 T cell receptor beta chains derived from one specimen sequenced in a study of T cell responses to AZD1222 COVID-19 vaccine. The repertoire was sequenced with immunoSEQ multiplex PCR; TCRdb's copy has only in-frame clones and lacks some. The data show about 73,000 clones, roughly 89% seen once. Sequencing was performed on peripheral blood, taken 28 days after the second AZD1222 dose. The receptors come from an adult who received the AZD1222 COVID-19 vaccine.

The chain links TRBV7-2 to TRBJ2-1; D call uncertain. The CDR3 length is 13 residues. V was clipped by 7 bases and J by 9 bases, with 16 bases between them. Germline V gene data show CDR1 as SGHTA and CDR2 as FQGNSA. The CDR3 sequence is CASTLNARGEQFF. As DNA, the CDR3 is TGTGCCAGCACCCTTAATGCGCGAGGTGAGCAGTTCTTC.

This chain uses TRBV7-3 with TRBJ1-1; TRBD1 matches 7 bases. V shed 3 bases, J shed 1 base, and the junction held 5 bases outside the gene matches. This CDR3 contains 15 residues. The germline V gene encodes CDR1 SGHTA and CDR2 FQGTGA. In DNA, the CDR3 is TGTGCCAGCAGCTTGGACGGGACAGAGAACACTGAAGCTTTCTTT. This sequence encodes CASSLDGTENTEAFF.

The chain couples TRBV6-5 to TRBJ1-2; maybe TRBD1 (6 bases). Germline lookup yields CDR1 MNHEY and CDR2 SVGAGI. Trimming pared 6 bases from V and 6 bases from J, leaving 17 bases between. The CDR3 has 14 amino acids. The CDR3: CASRLPGEGNGYTF. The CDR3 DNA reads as TGTGCCAGCAGGCTTCCAGGGGAGGGGAATGGCTACACCTTC.

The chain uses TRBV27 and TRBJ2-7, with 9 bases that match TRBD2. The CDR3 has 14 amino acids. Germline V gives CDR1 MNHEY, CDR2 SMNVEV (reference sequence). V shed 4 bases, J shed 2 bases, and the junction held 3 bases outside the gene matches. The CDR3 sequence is CASSSSGGPYEQYF. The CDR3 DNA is TGTGCCAGCAGTTCCAGCGGGGGGCCCTACGAGCAGTACTTC.

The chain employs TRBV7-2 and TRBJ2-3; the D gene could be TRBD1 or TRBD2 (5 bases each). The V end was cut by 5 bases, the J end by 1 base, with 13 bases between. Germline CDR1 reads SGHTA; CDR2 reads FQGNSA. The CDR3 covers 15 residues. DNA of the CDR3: TGTGCCAGCAGCCAGGTAGTGGGGGGCACAGATACGCAGTATTTT. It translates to CASSQVVGGTDTQYF.

Here the CDR3 DNA reads TGTGCCAGCAGTGAAGTCCCGACAAACACTGAAGCTTTCTTT. Residues: CASSEVPTNTEAFF. The chain has TRBV6-1 and TRBJ1-1; D is undetermined. The CDR3 sequence is 14 residues long. From germline, CDR1 is MNHNS and CDR2 SASEGT. With 1 base removed from V and 2 bases from J, the gap between germline ends came to 8 bases.

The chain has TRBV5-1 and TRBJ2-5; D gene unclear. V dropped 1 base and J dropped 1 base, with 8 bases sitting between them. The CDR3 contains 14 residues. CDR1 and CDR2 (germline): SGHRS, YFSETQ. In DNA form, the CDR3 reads TGCGCCAGCAGCTTGAAAGGATCCCAAGAGACCCAGTACTTC. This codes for CASSLKGSQETQYF.

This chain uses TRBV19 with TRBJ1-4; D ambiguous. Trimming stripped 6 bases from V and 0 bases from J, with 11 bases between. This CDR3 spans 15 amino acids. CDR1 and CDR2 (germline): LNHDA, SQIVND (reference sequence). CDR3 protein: CASRGRPPTNEKLFF. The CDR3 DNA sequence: TGTGCCAGTAGGGGCAGACCTCCAACTAATGAAAAACTGTTTTTT.

CDR3 in DNA: TGTGCCAGCAGCTTGGCCCCAGGGAACACTGAAGCTTTCTTT. Protein sequence: CASSLAPGNTEAFF. The gene calls are TRBV7-9 and TRBJ1-1; D unclear. Germline values: CDR1 SEHNR, CDR2 FQNEAQ (reference sequence). Trimming shortened V by 3 bases and J by 1 base, and 9 bases separated the two germline ends. The CDR3 loop spans 14 amino acids.

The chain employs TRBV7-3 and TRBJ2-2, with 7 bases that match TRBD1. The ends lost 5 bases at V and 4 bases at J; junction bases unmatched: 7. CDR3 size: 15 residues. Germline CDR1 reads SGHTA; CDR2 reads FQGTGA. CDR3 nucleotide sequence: TGTGCCAGCAGCCCGACAGGGCTTAGCACCGGGGAGCTGTTTTTT. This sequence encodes CASSPTGLSTGELFF.

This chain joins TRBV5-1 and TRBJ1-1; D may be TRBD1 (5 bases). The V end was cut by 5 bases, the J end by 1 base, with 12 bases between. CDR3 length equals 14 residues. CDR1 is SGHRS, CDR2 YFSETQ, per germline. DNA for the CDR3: TGCGCCAGCAGAGGGGTATTGGGGAACACTGAAGCTTTCTTT. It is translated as CASRGVLGNTEAFF.

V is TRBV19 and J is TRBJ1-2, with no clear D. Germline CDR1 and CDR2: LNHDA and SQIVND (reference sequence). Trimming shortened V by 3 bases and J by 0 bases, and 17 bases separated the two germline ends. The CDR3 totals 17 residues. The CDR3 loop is CASSMMAERLSNYGYTF. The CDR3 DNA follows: TGTGCCAGTAGTATGATGGCAGAACGGCTTTCTAACTATGGCTACACCTTC.

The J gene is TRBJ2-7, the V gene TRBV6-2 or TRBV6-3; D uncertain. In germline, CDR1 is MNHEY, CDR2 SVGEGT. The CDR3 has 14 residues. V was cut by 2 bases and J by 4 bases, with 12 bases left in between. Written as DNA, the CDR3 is TGTGCCAGCAGTTACGACATATTGTTTTACGAGCAGTACTTC. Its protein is CASSYDILFYEQYF.

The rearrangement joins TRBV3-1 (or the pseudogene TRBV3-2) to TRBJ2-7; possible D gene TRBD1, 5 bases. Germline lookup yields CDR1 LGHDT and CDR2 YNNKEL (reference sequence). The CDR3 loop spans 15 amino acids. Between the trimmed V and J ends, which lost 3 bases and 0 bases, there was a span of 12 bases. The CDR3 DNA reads TGTGCCAGCAGCCAGGGCAGGGCGGTCTCCTACGAGCAGTACTTC. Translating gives CASSQGRAVSYEQYF.

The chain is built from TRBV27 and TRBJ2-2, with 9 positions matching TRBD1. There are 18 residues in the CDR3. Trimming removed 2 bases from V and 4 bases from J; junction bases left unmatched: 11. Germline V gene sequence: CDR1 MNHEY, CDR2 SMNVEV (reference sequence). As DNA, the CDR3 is TGTGCCAGCAGTTTAAGGTTGGGGACAGGGCTGGGCACCGGGGAGCTGTTTTTT. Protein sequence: CASSLRLGTGLGTGELFF.

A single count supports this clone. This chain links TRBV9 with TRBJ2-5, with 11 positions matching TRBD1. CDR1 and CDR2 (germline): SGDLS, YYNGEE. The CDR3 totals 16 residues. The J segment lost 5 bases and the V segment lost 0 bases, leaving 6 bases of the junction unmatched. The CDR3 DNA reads TGTGCCAGCAGCGTAGGGGCTGGACAGGGGGCCGAGACCCAGTACTTC. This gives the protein CASSVGAGQGAETQYF.

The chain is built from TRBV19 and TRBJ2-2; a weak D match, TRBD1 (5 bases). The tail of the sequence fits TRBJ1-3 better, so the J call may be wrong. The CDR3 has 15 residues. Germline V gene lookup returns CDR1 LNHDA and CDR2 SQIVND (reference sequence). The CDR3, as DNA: TGTGCCAGTAACCCCTTCGGGGGAGATGGAAACACCATATATTTT. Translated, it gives CASNPFGGDGNTIYF.

The CDR3 spells CASSVAAGGPDTQYF. In DNA form, the CDR3 reads TGTGCCAGCAGCGTAGCAGCGGGGGGGCCTGATACGCAGTATTTT. This sequence joins TRBV9 and TRBJ2-3, with 10 bases lining up with TRBD2. V shed 0 bases, J shed 6 bases, and the junction held 4 bases outside the gene matches. Germline V lookup: CDR1 SGDLS, CDR2 YYNGEE. The CDR3 length is 15 residues.

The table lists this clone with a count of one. CDR3 sequence reads: CASSGRTGSYEQYF. The CDR3 DNA sequence: TGTGCCAGCAGCGGCAGGACAGGCTCCTACGAGCAGTACTTC. The chain joins TRBV7-2 to TRBJ2-7, with 7 bases that match TRBD1. V shed 5 bases, J shed 0 bases, and the junction held 4 bases outside the gene matches. The CDR3 has 14 amino acids. Germline CDR1 is SGHTA and CDR2 is FQGNSA.

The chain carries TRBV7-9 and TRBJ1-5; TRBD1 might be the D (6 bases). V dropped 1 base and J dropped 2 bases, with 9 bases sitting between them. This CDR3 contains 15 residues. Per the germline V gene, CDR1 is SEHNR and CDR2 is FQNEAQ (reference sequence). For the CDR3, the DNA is TGTGCCAGCAGCTTAGAGGCAGGGGGCAATCAGCCCCAGCATTTT. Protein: CASSLEAGGNQPQHF.

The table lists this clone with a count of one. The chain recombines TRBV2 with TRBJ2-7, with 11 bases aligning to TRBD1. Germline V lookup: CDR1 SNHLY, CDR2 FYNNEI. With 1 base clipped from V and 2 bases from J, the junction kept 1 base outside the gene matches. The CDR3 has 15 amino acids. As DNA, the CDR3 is TGTGCCAGCAGTGAAGTGGGACAGGGGGCCTACGAGCAGTACGTC. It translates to CASSEVGQGAYEQYV.

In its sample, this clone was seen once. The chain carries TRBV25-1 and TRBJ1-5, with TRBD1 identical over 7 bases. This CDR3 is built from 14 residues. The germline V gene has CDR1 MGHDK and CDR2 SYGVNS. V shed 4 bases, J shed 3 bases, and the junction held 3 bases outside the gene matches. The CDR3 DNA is TGTGCCAGCAGTGCGACAGGGTCCAATCAGCCCCAGCATTTT. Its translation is CASSATGSNQPQHF.

CDR3 loop: CASSLVSGRANTEAFF. DNA for the CDR3: TGCGCCAGCAGCTTGGTCTCGGGCAGGGCGAACACTGAAGCTTTCTTT. The chain carries TRBV5-1 and TRBJ1-1; possibly TRBD1 for D (5 bases). The CDR3 has 16 residues. CDR1 and CDR2 (germline): SGHRS, YFSETQ. V gave up 0 bases and J gave up 1 base, with 13 bases separating them.

The chain's CDR3 is CAWDRDRGSGEKLFF. The CDR3, as DNA: TGTGCCTGGGATAGGGACAGGGGATCAGGGGAAAAACTGTTTTTT. This chain links TRBV30 with TRBJ1-4; the match to TRBD1 covers 10 bases. V dropped 5 bases and J dropped 8; count of bases not matched to a gene: 11. The CDR3 is 15 amino acids. From germline, CDR1 is GTSNPN and CDR2 SVGIG (reference sequence).